This T cell receptor (beta chain) was documented in a study of T-cell memory formation after mild COVID-19. On the study more broadly: The TCR clusters were mostly specific to one donor.

After 5'RACE with constant-segment primers, TCR alpha and TCR beta cDNA libraries carrying sample barcodes and UMIs were obtained. Via MiXCR, TCRdb re-called the 5' RACE reads, giving one row per CDR3 protein. Of some 40,000 distinct CDR3 sequences in the sample, roughly 6.1% are singletons; the top ten hold about 0.81%. General observations from the study: Clones that got smaller from day 15 to 85 had even CD4/CD8, while clones growing later tipped toward CD4+.

In its sample, this clonotype was seen many times. Its antigen remains unidentified. The CDR3 sequence is 16 residues long. Germline-derived CDR1 and CDR2 are SGHTA and FQGNSA. Trimming removed 4 bases at V and 4 bases at J, with 19 bases between. The sequenced sample was PBMCs or a T cell subset sorted from them (not recorded which). This chain joins TRBV7-2 and TRBJ2-5; perhaps D is TRBD1 or TRBD2 (7 bases each). The clonotype originates from an adult who had mild COVID-19 (a few samples of this study predate the infection). Cell type and time point are not known. This chain's CDR3 is CASSSETGRGGETQYF. CDR3 DNA: TGTGCCAGCAGCTCAGAGACAGGGAGGGGAGGAGAGACCCAGTACTTC.